Each of the 18 T cell receptor beta chains below was sequenced from the same sample in a study of blood T cell repertoires in COVID-19. The table came from immunoSEQ multiplex PCR; TCRdb's copy has only in-frame clones and leaves some out. The table includes 250,000 to 300,000 clones, about 86% detected once. Sequencing input: peripheral blood. Receptors originate from a woman between 70 and 85 years old with COVID-19, enrolled during active disease.

This rearrangement joins TRBV3-1 (or the pseudogene TRBV3-2) to TRBJ2-3, with 8 bases matching TRBD2. Germline-derived CDR1 and CDR2 are LGHDT and YNNKEL (reference sequence). The ends lost 1 base at V and 2 bases at J; junction bases unmatched: 8. The CDR3 is 17 amino acids. For the CDR3, the DNA is TGTGCCAGCAGCCAAGGGAAGTCTAGCGGGTCCACAGATACGCAGTATTTT. It specifies CASSQGKSSGSTDTQYF.

This clone was seen only a few times. This chain joins TRBV2 and TRBJ2-2; tentatively, D is TRBD2 (6 bases). CDR3 length: 16 amino acids. Germline V gene sequence: CDR1 SNHLY, CDR2 FYNNEI. The V end was cut by 6 bases, the J end by 3 bases, with 17 bases between. CDR3 residues: CASRGGRTSYTGELFF. CDR3 nucleotides: TGTGCCAGCAGGGGGGGTCGGACCTCCTACACCGGGGAGCTGTTTTTT.

The J gene is TRBJ1-2, the V gene TRBV7-2; 7 bases fit TRBD1. The junction had 5 bases not matched to a gene; V was cut back by 5 bases and J by 2 bases. The V gene's germline CDR1 is SGHTA and CDR2 FQGNSA. CDR3 length: 14 amino acids. The DNA of the CDR3 is TGTGCCAGCAGCCCCGAGACAGGGAACTATGGCTACACCTTC. Protein product: CASSPETGNYGYTF.

The chain combines TRBV4-3 with TRBJ1-4; no clear D. The CDR3 extends over 17 amino acids. V was cut by 1 base and J by 4 bases, with 16 bases left in between. The germline CDR1 and CDR2 sequences are LGHNA and YSLEER. The CDR3 bases are TGCGCCAGCAGCCAAGGAGTTACGGGAGGCAGTAATGAAAAACTGTTTTTT. It encodes CASSQGVTGGSNEKLFF.

This chain connects TRBV3-1 (or the pseudogene TRBV3-2) to TRBJ2-4; tentative D call: TRBD1 (5 bases). This CDR3 spans 18 amino acids. Trimming stripped 4 bases from V and 1 base from J, with 20 bases between. CDR1 and CDR2 (germline): LGHDT, YNNKEL (reference sequence). The CDR3 is CASSPPRAGPVAKNIQYF. The DNA for the CDR3 is TGTGCCAGCAGCCCACCTCGCGCAGGGCCCGTGGCCAAAAACATTCAGTACTTC.

The V gene is TRBV5-1, the J gene TRBJ1-2; possibly TRBD1 for D (5 bases). V lost 0 bases to trimming and J lost 4 bases, with 7 bases between them. This CDR3 spans 13 amino acids. Germline V gives CDR1 SGHRS, CDR2 YFSETQ. CDR3 in amino acids: CASSLDRPYGYTF. The CDR3, as DNA: TGCGCCAGCAGCTTGGACAGGCCCTATGGCTACACCTTC.

The V gene is TRBV27, the J gene TRBJ2-3, with D possibly TRBD2 on 6 matching bases. CDR1 is MNHEY, CDR2 SMNVEV, per germline (reference sequence). V was clipped by 11 bases and J by 6 bases, with 18 bases between them. The CDR3 has 13 residues. CDR3 sequence reads: CAVSLAARDTQYF. Written as DNA, the CDR3 is TGTGCCGTCAGCTTAGCGGCTCGGGATACGCAGTATTTT.

The J gene is TRBJ2-1, the V gene TRBV5-1, with TRBD2 as a possible D gene (6 bases). With 3 bases removed from V and 10 bases from J, the gap between germline ends came to 17 bases. Germline values: CDR1 SGHRS, CDR2 YFSETQ. The CDR3 runs to 14 residues. The CDR3 DNA sequence: TGCGCCAGCAGCTCGGGACTGGAAAGAGACGAGCAGTTCTTC. The encoded protein is CASSSGLERDEQFF.

The V and J genes are TRBV5-1 and TRBJ2-5; 11 bases align to TRBD2. With 4 bases clipped from V and 5 bases from J, the junction kept 7 bases outside the gene matches. The germline CDR1 and CDR2 sequences are SGHRS and YFSETQ. This CDR3 is built from 15 residues. CDR3 DNA sequence: TGCGCCAGCAGCACCTTAGCGGGGGGGCCGGAGACCCAGTACTTC. It translates to CASSTLAGGPETQYF.

The J gene is TRBJ2-5, the V gene TRBV30; D remains ambiguous. The V and J ends lost 0 bases and 5 bases respectively, with 10 bases between them. This CDR3 region has 13 residues. From germline, CDR1 is GTSNPN and CDR2 SVGIG (reference sequence). In DNA form, the CDR3 reads TGTGCCTGGAGTGTACTGGTCCCCGAGACCCAGTACTTC. Translated, it gives CAWSVLVPETQYF.

The chain employs TRBV30 and TRBJ1-1; 8 positions agree with TRBD1. The J segment lost 0 bases and the V segment lost 0 bases, leaving 6 bases of the junction unmatched. Germline V gene sequence: CDR1 GTSNPN, CDR2 SVGIG (reference sequence). The CDR3 is 16 amino acids. The CDR3 DNA reads TGTGCCTGGAGTGTACCCCGGACAGGGATGAACACTGAAGCTTTCTTT. Amino acid sequence: CAWSVPRTGMNTEAFF.

The CDR3 spells CASSYAGGTEAFF. The CDR3 DNA reads TGTGCCAGCAGTTACGCAGGGGGAACTGAAGCTTTCTTT. The chain combines TRBV6-2 or TRBV6-3 with TRBJ1-1; 7 nucleotides align to TRBD1. V lost 2 bases, J lost 5 bases, and 2 bases stayed unmatched. The CDR3 loop spans 13 amino acids. Germline CDR1 MNHEY, CDR2 SVGEGT.

The chain employs TRBV7-9 and TRBJ1-2; 7 bases match TRBD1. This CDR3 region has 12 residues. The J segment lost 7 bases and the V segment lost 5 bases, leaving 4 bases of the junction unmatched. In germline, CDR1 is SEHNR, CDR2 FQNEAQ (reference sequence). CDR3 sequence: CASSGGTVGYTF. The CDR3 DNA reads TGTGCCAGCAGCGGCGGGACAGTTGGCTACACCTTC.

This chain joins TRBV4-1 and TRBJ2-5; 11 bases align to TRBD2. J gave up 0 bases and V 2 bases, and 2 bases lay outside the gene matches. Germline assignment: CDR1 MGHRA and CDR2 YSYEKL. The CDR3 spans 16 residues. The CDR3 reads CASSQSSGGYQETQYF. The DNA of the CDR3 is TGCGCCAGCAGCCAATCTAGCGGGGGGTACCAAGAGACCCAGTACTTC.

This chain links TRBV24-1 with TRBJ2-6, with TRBD1 as a possible D gene (6 bases). The V gene lost 3 bases and the J gene lost 2 bases, with 7 bases spanning the gap. The CDR3 loop spans 15 amino acids. Germline CDR1 reads KGHDR; CDR2 reads SFDVKD. Here the CDR3 reads CATSDGQTGANVLTF. In DNA, the CDR3 is TGTGCCACCAGTGATGGACAGACTGGGGCCAACGTCCTGACTTTC.

This chain joins TRBV7-9 and TRBJ1-3; 9 bases agree with TRBD1. Per germline, CDR1 SEHNR and CDR2 FQNEAQ (reference sequence). Trimming took 5 bases from V and 4 from J; bases not matched to a gene: 12. The length of the CDR3 is 17 residues. CDR3 protein: CASSQGQGNFQGNTIYF. The DNA of the CDR3 is TGTGCCAGCAGCCAGGGACAGGGTAACTTTCAGGGAAACACCATATATTTT.

The table lists this clone with a few counts. V usage is TRBV10-3 and J usage is TRBJ2-3; 7 bases are shared with TRBD2. The germline V gene encodes CDR1 ENHRY and CDR2 SYGVKD. V shed 0 bases, J shed 3 bases, and the junction held 6 bases outside the gene matches. The CDR3 sequence is 16 residues long. DNA of the CDR3: TGTGCCATCAGTGAGTCGGAGGTCGGGGGGACAGATACGCAGTATTTT. Protein product: CAISESEVGGTDTQYF.

The chain employs TRBV7-8 and TRBJ1-4; a weak D match, TRBD1 (6 bases). Looked up from germline, CDR1 is SGHVS and CDR2 is FQNEAQ. V lost 3 bases, J lost 8 bases, and 13 bases lay in between. This CDR3 is 14 amino acids long. CDR3: CASSFRGPGEKLFF. CDR3 bases: TGTGCCAGCAGCTTCAGGGGTCCGGGCGAAAAACTGTTTTTT.